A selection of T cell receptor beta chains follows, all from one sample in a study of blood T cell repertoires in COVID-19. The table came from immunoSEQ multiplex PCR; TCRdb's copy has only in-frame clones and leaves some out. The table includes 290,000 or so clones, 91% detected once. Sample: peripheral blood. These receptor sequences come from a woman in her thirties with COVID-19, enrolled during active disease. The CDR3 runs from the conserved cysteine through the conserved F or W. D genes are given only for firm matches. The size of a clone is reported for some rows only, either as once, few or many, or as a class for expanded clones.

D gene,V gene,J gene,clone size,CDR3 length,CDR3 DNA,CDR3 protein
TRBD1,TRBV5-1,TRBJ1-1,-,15,TGCGCCAGCAGCTCTCTGGGACAGGGATTCACTGAAGCTTTCTTT,CASSSLGQGFTEAFF
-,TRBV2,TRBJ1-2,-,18,TGTGCCAGCAGTGAAGTAGGGACATTCTCTATCCCAACTTATGGCTACACCTTC,CASSEVGTFSIPTYGYTF
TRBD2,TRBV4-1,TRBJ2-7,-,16,TGCGCCAGCAGCCAAGATAGCGGGGTGCCAGGACGAGAGCAGTACTTC,CASSQDSGVPGREQYF
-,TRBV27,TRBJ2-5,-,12,TGTGCCAGCAGTTTCATGGGCGAGACCCAGTACTTC,CASSFMGETQYF
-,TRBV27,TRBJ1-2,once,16,TGTGCCAGCAGTTTCTTATCTGGACTGGTAAACTATGGCTACACCTTC,CASSFLSGLVNYGYTF
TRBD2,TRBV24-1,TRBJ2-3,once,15,TGTGCCACCAGTGACACCGGGACTAGCTTCAATACGCAGTATTTT,CATSDTGTSFNTQYF
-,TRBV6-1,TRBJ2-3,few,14,TGTGCCAGCAGTGAACAGGCACACACAGATACGCAGTATTTT,CASSEQAHTDTQYF
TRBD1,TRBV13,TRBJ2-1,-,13,TGTGCCAGCAGCTTACCAGGGGGCAATGAGCAGTTCTTC,CASSLPGGNEQFF
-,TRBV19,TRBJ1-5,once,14,TGTGCCAGTAGTAAAGGGGGGGGCAGTCAGCCCCAGCATTTT,CASSKGGGSQPQHF
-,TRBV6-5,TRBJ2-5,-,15,TGTGCCAGCAGTTACGGGACGGGGGACCTGGAGACCCAGTACTTC,CASSYGTGDLETQYF
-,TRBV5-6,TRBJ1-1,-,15,TGTGCCAGCAGCTTGGTTGGGGCTGTGAACACTGAAGCTTTCTTT,CASSLVGAVNTEAFF
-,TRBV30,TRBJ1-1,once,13,TGTGCCTGGAGTGAATTCCCAAACACTGAAGCTTTCTTT,CAWSEFPNTEAFF
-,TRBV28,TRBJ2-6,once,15,TGTGCCAGCAGAAGACCAGGGGCTGGGGCCAACGTCCTGACTTTC,CASRRPGAGANVLTF
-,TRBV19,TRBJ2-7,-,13,TGTGCCAGTAGTATAGTAATTAGCAACGAGCAGTACTTC,CASSIVISNEQYF
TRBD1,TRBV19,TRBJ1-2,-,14,TGTGCCACCGCCGGGACAGGGGTTTGGTATGGCTACACCTTC,CATAGTGVWYGYTF
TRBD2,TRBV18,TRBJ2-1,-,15,TGTGCCAGCTCACCCACCCTAGCGGGAGGAGGAGAGCAGTTCTTC,CASSPTLAGGGEQFF
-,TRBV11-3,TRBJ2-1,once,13,TGTGCCAGCAGCCGACGGCTAGCCAATGAGCAGTTCTTC,CASSRRLANEQFF
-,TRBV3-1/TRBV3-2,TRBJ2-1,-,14,TGTGCCAGCACCCCCCAGGGATGGAACAATGAGCAGTTCTTC,CASTPQGWNNEQFF
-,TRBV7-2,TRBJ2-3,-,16,TGTGCCAGCAGCTTAGCGGACTACCTTAGCACAGATACGCAGTATTTT,CASSLADYLSTDTQYF
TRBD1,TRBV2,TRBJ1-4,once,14,TGTGCCAGCAGTACCGGGACAGGGGAGGGAAAACTGTTTTTT,CASSTGTGEGKLFF
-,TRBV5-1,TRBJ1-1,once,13,TGCGCCAGCAGGTCTGCAGGGATTACTGAAGCTTTCTTT,CASRSAGITEAFF
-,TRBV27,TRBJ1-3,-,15,TGTGCCAGCAGAGGGGATCCTACCTCTGGAAACACCATATATTTT,CASRGDPTSGNTIYF
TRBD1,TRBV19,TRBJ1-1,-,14,TGTGCCAGTAGTAGCCCTACAGGGGCAACAGCAACTTTCTTT,CASSSPTGATATFF
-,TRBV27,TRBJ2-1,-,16,TGTGCCAGCAGTTTATGGGGAGGGGGGAATTACAATGAGCAGTTCTTC,CASSLWGGGNYNEQFF
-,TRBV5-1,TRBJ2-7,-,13,TGCGCCAGCAGCTTGGGGGCAGACTACGAGCAGTACTTC,CASSLGADYEQYF
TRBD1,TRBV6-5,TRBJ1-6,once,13,TGTGCCAGCAGTTGGACAGGGTTCGTGTCCCTCCACTTT,CASSWTGFVSLHF
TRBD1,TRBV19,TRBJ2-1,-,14,TGTGCCAGTAGCACGGGACAGGGGAGCTATGAGCAGTTCTTC,CASSTGQGSYEQFF
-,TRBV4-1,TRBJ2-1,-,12,TGCGCCAGCAGCCACTTGGAGGGGGAGCAGTTCTTC,CASSHLEGEQFF
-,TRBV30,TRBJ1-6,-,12,TGTGCCTGGAGTGATTTAAATTCACCCCTCCACTTT,CAWSDLNSPLHF
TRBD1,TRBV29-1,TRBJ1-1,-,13,TGCAGCGTTGACTGGACAGGGGATACTGAAGCTTTCTTT,CSVDWTGDTEAFF
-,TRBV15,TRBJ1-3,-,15,TGTGCCACCAGCTTCGGCCGGGGCTCTGGAAACACCATATATTTT,CATSFGRGSGNTIYF
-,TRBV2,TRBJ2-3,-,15,TGTGCCAGCAGTCCCCCAAGATCAGGGACAGATACGCAGTATTTT,CASSPPRSGTDTQYF
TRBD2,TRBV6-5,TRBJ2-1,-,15,TGTGCCAGCAGCCTTAGCGGGAGTACGTACAATGAGCAGTTCTTC,CASSLSGSTYNEQFF
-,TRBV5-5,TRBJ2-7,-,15,TGTGCCAGCAGTCAGCCGGGACACGGGATCTACGAGCAGTACTTC,CASSQPGHGIYEQYF
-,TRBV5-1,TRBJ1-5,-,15,TGCGCCAGCAGCTTGCAGGGAAATAGCAATCAGCCCCAGCATTTT,CASSLQGNSNQPQHF
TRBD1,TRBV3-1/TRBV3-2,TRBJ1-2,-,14,TGTGCCAGCAGCCCCACTGACAGGGACTATGGCTACACCTTC,CASSPTDRDYGYTF
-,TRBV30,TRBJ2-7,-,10,TGTGCCTGGGGCAAATACGAGCAGTACTTC,CAWGKYEQYF
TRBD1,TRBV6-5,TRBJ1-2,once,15,TGTGCCAGCAGTTTGGACAGGGAAGCTAACTATGGCTACACCTTC,CASSLDREANYGYTF
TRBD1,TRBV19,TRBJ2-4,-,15,TGTGCCAGTAGCACAGGGGGCGATCGGGTAAACATTCAGTACTTC,CASSTGGDRVNIQYF
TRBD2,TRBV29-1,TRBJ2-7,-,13,TGCAGCGTTGCTAGCGGGAGGGCGGGGGAGCAGTACTTC,CSVASGRAGEQYF
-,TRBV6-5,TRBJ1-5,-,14,TGTGCCACCTATTCACGAAATAGCAATCAGCCCCAGCATTTT,CATYSRNSNQPQHF
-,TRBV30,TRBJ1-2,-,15,TGTGCCGGGGTCGGGGGTGGAAGAGGGAACTATGGCTACACCTTC,CAGVGGGRGNYGYTF
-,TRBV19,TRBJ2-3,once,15,TGTGCCAGTAGTATAGGAACTCTTCCCGCAGATACGCAGTATTTT,CASSIGTLPADTQYF
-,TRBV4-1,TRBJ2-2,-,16,TGCGCCAGCAGCCAAGAAGGGGGAGCGGTCACCGGGGAGCTGTTTTTT,CASSQEGGAVTGELFF
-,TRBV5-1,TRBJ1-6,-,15,TGCGCCAGCAGCTTGCACGGGGGGAGGGATTCACCCCTCCACTTT,CASSLHGGRDSPLHF
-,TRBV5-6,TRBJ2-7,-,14,TGTGCCAGCAGCTTGATCGGGGGAGACTACGAGCAGTACTTC,CASSLIGGDYEQYF
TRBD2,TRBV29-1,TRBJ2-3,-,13,TGCAGCGACCGGACTAGCGGCACAGATACGCAGTATTTT,CSDRTSGTDTQYF
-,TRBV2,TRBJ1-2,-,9,TGTGCCATTTACGGGGGCTACACCTTC,CAIYGGYTF
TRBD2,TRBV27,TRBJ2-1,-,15,TGTGCCAGCAGCATTCCCCTAGCGGGCTACAATGAGCAGTTCTTC,CASSIPLAGYNEQFF